Shown below are 18 T cell receptor beta chains from a single sample sequenced in a study of blood T cells in healthy people across ages. A sample-barcoded 5' primer and a J-beta primer mix were used in a second PCR of roughly 7 to 12 cycles. MiXCR, run by TCRdb on the 5' RACE reads, gives a single entry per CDR3 protein. In the table there are over 600,000 distinct CDR3 sequences, over 20% of which are singletons. The specimen sequenced was blood. These receptors were collected from a man aged 65 to 85 in good health.

The rearrangement links TRBV7-9 to TRBJ2-7, with a possible D match to TRBD2 (6 bases). Germline V gene lookup returns CDR1 SEHNR and CDR2 FQNEAQ (reference sequence). V dropped 1 base and J dropped 6 bases, with 10 bases sitting between them. This CDR3 has 13 residues. The CDR3 reads CASSLVAVREQYF. CDR3 nucleotide sequence: TGTGCCAGCAGCTTAGTAGCGGTCCGCGAGCAGTACTTC.

This clonotype was recorded a few times. One end of the junction does not line up with germline, which may come from a read error. The gene calls are TRBV4-1 and TRBJ2-2, with 9 bases that match TRBD2. The CDR3 runs 16 residues. Germline V gene data show CDR1 as MGHRA and CDR2 as YSYEKL. The CDR3 spells CASSQVSGRTTGALFF. CDR3 sequence (DNA): TGCGCCAGCAGCCAAGTTAGCGGGAGAACCACCGGGGCGCTGTTTTTT.

V is TRBV28 and J is TRBJ2-5; 9 nucleotides line up with TRBD1. The J call is in doubt because the DNA end fits TRBJ2-7 better. CDR1 and CDR2 (germline): MDHEN, SYDVKM. The CDR3 is 14 amino acids. CDR3 coding DNA: TGTGCCAGCAGGGGGGGACAGGGTCACTACGAGCAGTACTTC. Translating gives CASRGGQGHYEQYF.

This clonotype was picked up a small number of times. This rearrangement joins TRBV4-1 to TRBJ1-5; weak D call: TRBD1 (5 bases). The germline gives CDR1 MGHRA, CDR2 YSYEKL. Trimming removed 4 bases at V and 8 bases at J, with 18 bases between. CDR3 length: 15 residues. This CDR3 reads CASSPGDDKGKPQHF. The DNA of the CDR3 is TGCGCCAGCAGCCCCGGGGACGATAAGGGAAAGCCCCAGCATTTT.

This clonotype was found a few times. The chain employs TRBV24-1 and TRBJ2-2, with TRBD1 identical over 8 bases. CDR1 and CDR2 from the germline V gene are KGHDR and SFDVKD. The CDR3 contains 17 residues. V dropped 1 base and J dropped 2; count of bases not matched to a gene: 5. The CDR3 bases are TGTGCCACCAGTGATTTCCGACAGGGGCTAAACACCGGGGAGCTGTTTTTT. Translation: CATSDFRQGLNTGELFF.

The chain links TRBV5-1 to TRBJ1-2; TRBD1 agrees at 7 bases. Germline CDR1 is SGHRS and CDR2 is YFSETQ. V gave up 1 base and J gave up 3 bases; unmatched junction bases: 18. This CDR3 region has 19 residues. The CDR3 region has the DNA TGCGCCAGCAGCTTGATATCCCCTGCCCAGACAGGGTGGGACTATGGCTACACCTTC. Protein: CASSLISPAQTGWDYGYTF. The whole variable domain, remainder taken from reference TRBV5-1 and TRBJ1-2, is KAGVTQTPRYLIKTRGQQVTLSCSPISGHRSVSWYQQTPGQGLQFLFEYFSETQRNKGNFPGRFSGRQFSNSRSEMNVSTLELGDSALYLCASSLISPAQTGWDYGYTFGSGTRLTVV.

The chain joins TRBV27 to TRBJ1-1; D is unclear. The CDR3 contains 14 residues. Trimming removed 2 bases from V and 1 base from J, with 8 bases in between. Germline V gene lookup returns CDR1 MNHEY and CDR2 SMNVEV (reference sequence). The chain's CDR3 is CASSLLVPNTEAFF. As DNA, the CDR3 is TGTGCCAGCAGTTTACTCGTACCGAACACTGAAGCTTTCTTT.

This clonotype appeared many times. J is TRBJ2-1 and V is TRBV20-1; TRBD2 aligns across 8 bases. Trimming at V came to 6 bases and at J to 5 bases, leaving 15 bases not matched to a gene. This CDR3 is 16 amino acids long. Germline V CDR1 and CDR2: DFQATT, SNEGSKA (reference sequence). The CDR3 sequence: CSAPRSSREAHNEQFF. CDR3 nucleotide sequence: TGCAGTGCCCCTCGGTCGTCGCGGGAGGCCCACAATGAGCAGTTCTTC.

This clonotype was counted once. This is likely a read error, given that the CDR3 carries no conserved phenylalanine or tryptophan at its end. This chain joins TRBV29-1 and TRBJ2-7; 8 bases map to TRBD1. The assigned J gene may be wrong: the sequence end matches TRBJ2-1 better. This CDR3 comprises 13 residues. Germline-derived CDR1 and CDR2 are SQVTM and ANQGSEA. The CDR3 DNA follows: TGCAGCGTTCGGACAGGGAGCTACAATGAGCAGTTCCTC. This sequence encodes CSVRTGSYNEQFL.

This clonotype has at least ten counts. The chain uses TRBV6-5 and TRBJ2-7; 8 bases map to TRBD1. CDR1 and CDR2 from the germline V gene are MNHEY and SVGAGI. The V and J ends lost 2 bases and 4 bases, in that order; junction bases with no gene match: 4. The CDR3 is made up of 14 amino acids. CDR3 amino acids: CASSYRDRIYEQYF. The CDR3 nucleotides are TGTGCCAGCAGTTACCGGGACAGGATATACGAGCAGTACTTC.

CDR3 in amino acids: CASSQDPRDPRSYNEQFF. CDR3 nucleotide sequence: TGCGCCAGCAGCCAAGATCCCCGAGACCCACGCTCCTACAATGAGCAGTTCTTC. This chain connects TRBV4-1 to TRBJ2-1; D is ambiguous. The CDR3 is 18 residues long. Trimming removed 0 bases from V and 0 bases from J, with 15 bases in between. The germline V gene encodes CDR1 MGHRA and CDR2 YSYEKL.

This clonotype has a handful of counts. One end of the junction varies from germline; a read error may be responsible. J is TRBJ2-5 and V is TRBV12-3 or TRBV12-4, with 7 nucleotides matching TRBD2. The CDR3 is 14 residues long. CDR3 sequence reads: CASSAGTIEETQYF. DNA of the CDR3: TGTGCCAGCAGCGCCGGGACTATTGAAGAGACCCAATACTTC.

This chain links TRBV20-1 with TRBJ2-7; TRBD2 is a possible D gene (6 bases). Germline V gene lookup returns CDR1 DFQATT and CDR2 SNEGSKA (reference sequence). Trimming took 0 bases from V and 2 from J, leaving 11 bases between them. This CDR3 is 14 amino acids long. CDR3: CSARDQREAYEQYF. The CDR3 DNA is TGCAGTGCTAGAGATCAGAGGGAGGCCTACGAGCAGTACTTC.

This clonotype was found a few times. The chain carries TRBV28 and TRBJ2-5; 10 bases map to TRBD2. The DNA matches TRBJ2-7 better at its end, which makes the J call doubtful. Germline V gives CDR1 MDHEN, CDR2 SYDVKM. The CDR3 spans 14 residues. The CDR3 protein is CASRGTSASYEQYF. In DNA, the CDR3 is TGTGCCAGCAGGGGGACTAGCGCTTCCTACGAGCAGTACTTC.

This clonotype was counted a few times. J is TRBJ2-5 and V is TRBV6-1; D not certain. The J call is in doubt because the DNA end fits TRBJ2-7 better. Germline CDR1 is MNHNS and CDR2 is SASEGT. The CDR3 consists of 14 residues. The CDR3 DNA follows: TGTGCCAGCAGTGAAGCGAGCGCAGGCTACGAGCAGTACTTC. It translates to CASSEASAGYEQYF.

The rearrangement uses TRBV10-3 and TRBJ2-3; TRBD2 matches at 10 bases. The CDR3 spans 15 residues. CDR1 ENHRY and CDR2 SYGVKD come from the germline V gene. V lost 1 base and J lost 3; bases outside the gene matches: 1. The CDR3 DNA follows: TGTGCCATCAGTGAGTTGACTAGCGGGACAGATACGCAGTATTTT. It yields the protein CAISELTSGTDTQYF.

This clonotype was seen at least ten times. The CDR3 sequence: CASSLGRRGSLNEQFF. The CDR3 DNA sequence: TGTGCCAGCAGTTTAGGAAGGAGGGGCTCATTGAATGAGCAGTTCTTC. The rearrangement joins TRBV28 to TRBJ2-1, with D tentatively TRBD2 (6 bases). CDR3 length equals 16 residues. The V gene lost 2 bases and the J gene lost 7 bases, with 18 bases spanning the gap. Germline V lookup: CDR1 MDHEN, CDR2 SYDVKM.

This clonotype was counted ten times or more. The chain uses TRBV12-3 or TRBV12-4 and TRBJ2-5, with D perhaps TRBD2 (6 bases). This CDR3 region has 12 residues. The ends were cut back, 7 bases at V and 2 bases at J, with 8 bases in the middle. This CDR3 reads CASIRGQETQYF. CDR3 bases: TGTGCCAGCATCCGGGGGCAAGAGACCCAGTACTTC.